This T cell receptor (beta chain) was found in a study of T cell repertoires in cytomegalovirus infection. Study details: Shared public TCR beta signatures pointed to both CMV infection and a matching HLA type. Notes on the study in general: Adding up the frequency of public TCR beta families identified people who carried CMV plus the relevant HLA. HLA-C-restricted CMV-specific TCR beta clonotypes prevailed in the ex vivo response.

V lost 5 bases to trimming and J lost 4 bases, with 13 bases between them. The CDR3 length is 14 residues. In germline, CDR1 is SEHNR, CDR2 FQNEAQ (reference sequence). This clonotype was counted many times. What it recognizes is unknown. TCRdb re-analysed the reads in MiXCR, keeping a single row per CDR3 protein. The sample shows approximately 500,000 distinct CDR3 sequences, over 9% of them seen only once. Sequenced sample: PBMCs. The rearrangement links TRBV7-9 to TRBJ2-3; TRBD2 might be the D (5 bases). This clonotype was sampled from a human donor in good health (CMV status not recorded). Some clones in this sample may be carry-over from other donors' samples. CDR3: CASSPGSSADTQYF. DNA of the CDR3: TGTGCCAGCAGCCCGGGGAGTTCTGCAGATACGCAGTATTTT.